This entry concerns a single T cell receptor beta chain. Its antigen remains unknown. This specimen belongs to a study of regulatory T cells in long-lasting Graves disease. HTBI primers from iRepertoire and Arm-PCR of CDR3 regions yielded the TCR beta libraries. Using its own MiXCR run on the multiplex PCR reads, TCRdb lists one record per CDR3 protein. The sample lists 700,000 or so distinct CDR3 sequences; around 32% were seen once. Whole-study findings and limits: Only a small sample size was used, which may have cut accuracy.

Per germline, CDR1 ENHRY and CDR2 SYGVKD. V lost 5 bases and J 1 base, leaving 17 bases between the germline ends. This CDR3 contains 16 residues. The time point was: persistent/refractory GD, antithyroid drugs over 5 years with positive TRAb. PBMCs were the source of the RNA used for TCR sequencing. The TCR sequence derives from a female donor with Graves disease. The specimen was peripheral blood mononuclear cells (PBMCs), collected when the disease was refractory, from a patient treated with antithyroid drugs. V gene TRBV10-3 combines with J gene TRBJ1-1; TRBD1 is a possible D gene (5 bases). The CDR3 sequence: CAISKVRVLQNTEAFF. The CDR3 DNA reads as TGTGCCATCAGTAAGGTCAGGGTCCTACAGAACACTGAAGCTTTCTTT.